The clone carrying this T cell receptor (beta chain) was detected ten times or more. The antigen is unknown. A patient was excluded if there was uncontrolled infection, other autoimmune disease, pregnancy or lactation. The data were taken from a study of T cells in Graves' hyperthyroidism and ophthalmopathy. Study-level information: Once the initial diagnosis was made, peripheral blood was obtained before any treatment.

Study results and limitations: The model foresaw ophthalmopathy a median about 6.5 months prior to onset. Most clonotypes expanded in the thyroid (above 0.001) were also present in blood.

The germline V gene has CDR1 SGHAT and CDR2 FQNNGV. Unmatched junction bases numbered 5, after V lost 5 bases and J lost 4 bases. This CDR3 contains 16 residues. Authors of the study amplified TCR beta CDR3 regions from RNA transcripts. An initial round of RT-PCR targeting the TCR CDR3 relied on the HTBI primer set. TCRdb called the multiplex PCR reads again in MiXCR, with one record for every CDR3 protein. The repertoire consists of fewer than 700,000 distinct CDR3 sequences, with about a sixth occurring once and the leading ten covering 17%. The sequencing sample was made of blood. The chain couples TRBV11-2 to TRBJ2-2, with 12 nucleotides matching TRBD2. The TCR was taken from a woman aged 18-30 years with Graves' ophthalmopathy. DNA for the CDR3: TGTGCCAGCAGCCCGACTAGCGGGAGTCGCACCGGGGAGCTGTTTTTT. Encoded protein: CASSPTSGSRTGELFF.